The sequence of this T cell receptor beta chain was determined in a study of CD8 T cells in Susac syndrome. Reverse transcription used about 0.5 to 1 ug RNA and random hexamers. Amplification of the TCR beta CDR3 was carried out by immunoSEQ multiplex PCR, which spanned a total of 54 Vbeta and 13 Jbeta segments. TCRdb re-derived calls from the immunoSEQ multiplex PCR reads in MiXCR, one entry per CDR3 protein. Of some 200,000 distinct CDR3 sequences detected, about 95% appear once; the ten largest clones hold 0.093%. V was trimmed by 3 bases and J by 4 bases, leaving 12 bases between them. From germline, CDR1 is SEHNR and CDR2 FQNEAQ (reference sequence). CDR3 length equals 14 residues.

The J gene is TRBJ1-1, the V gene TRBV7-9; D is undetermined. Specimen: CD4+ T cells from PBMCs. The origin of this receptor is a human donor with multiple sclerosis. Here the CDR3 reads CASSLEESGTEAFF. The CDR3 region has the DNA TGTGCCAGCAGCTTGGAGGAGTCGGGCACTGAAGCTTTCTTT.